The rows below give T cell receptor beta chains drawn from one sample of a study of blood T cell repertoires in COVID-19. Clones were sequenced by immunoSEQ multiplex PCR, and TCRdb holds only the in-frame ones, with some missing. The repertoire holds about 98,000 clones, with around 90% as singletons. Sequencing input: peripheral blood. These receptors originate from a woman aged 45-65 years with COVID-19, enrolled during active disease. CDR3s include the opening cysteine and the closing phenylalanine or tryptophan. A D gene is named only where the DNA matches it firmly. For some rows the clone size is stated as once, few or many, or as a class when expanded; others skip it.

v_call: TRBV7-3; clone_size: -; j_call: TRBJ2-1; d_call: -; cdr3_aa: CASRDPQGHEQFF; cdr3_nt: TGTGCCAGCAGGGATCCACAGGGTCATGAGCAGTTCTTC
v_call: TRBV6-4; clone_size: -; j_call: TRBJ2-2; d_call: -; cdr3_aa: CASSVLRGGELFF; cdr3_nt: TGTGCCAGCAGTGTCCTCAGAGGCGGGGAGCTGTTTTTT
v_call: TRBV6-2/TRBV6-3; clone_size: -; j_call: TRBJ1-6; d_call: -; cdr3_aa: CASSKTEYNSPLHF; cdr3_nt: TGTGCCAGCAGTAAGACAGAATATAATTCACCCCTCCACTTT
v_call: TRBV28; clone_size: -; j_call: TRBJ1-3; d_call: -; cdr3_aa: CASSLGGNSGNTIYF; cdr3_nt: TGTGCCAGCAGTTTAGGAGGGAACTCTGGAAACACCATATATTTT
v_call: TRBV19; clone_size: -; j_call: TRBJ1-2; d_call: -; cdr3_aa: CASSIGAGYGYTF; cdr3_nt: TGTGCCAGTAGTATAGGGGCTGGTTATGGCTACACCTTC
v_call: TRBV6-1; clone_size: -; j_call: TRBJ1-1; d_call: -; cdr3_aa: CASSYLTEAFF; cdr3_nt: TGTGCCAGCAGTTATCTGACTGAAGCTTTCTTT
v_call: TRBV27; clone_size: -; j_call: TRBJ2-5; d_call: -; cdr3_aa: CASSHRETQYF; cdr3_nt: TGTGCCAGCAGTCACAGAGAGACCCAGTACTTC
v_call: TRBV3-1/TRBV3-2; clone_size: few; j_call: TRBJ2-2; d_call: -; cdr3_aa: CASSFTSTGELFF; cdr3_nt: TGTGCCAGCAGCTTCACTAGCACCGGGGAGCTGTTTTTT
v_call: TRBV7-9; clone_size: -; j_call: TRBJ1-1; d_call: TRBD1; cdr3_aa: CASSQGQGLDTEAFF; cdr3_nt: TGTGCCAGCAGCCAGGGACAGGGATTAGACACTGAAGCTTTCTTT
v_call: TRBV7-9; clone_size: -; j_call: TRBJ1-3; d_call: -; cdr3_aa: CASSRVGANGNTIYF; cdr3_nt: TGTGCCAGCAGCCGAGTAGGGGCTAATGGAAACACCATATATTTT
v_call: TRBV9; clone_size: -; j_call: TRBJ2-1; d_call: TRBD1; cdr3_aa: CASSSRQGYNNEQFF; cdr3_nt: TGTGCCAGCAGCTCCCGACAGGGGTACAACAATGAGCAGTTCTTC
v_call: TRBV28; clone_size: -; j_call: TRBJ1-5; d_call: -; cdr3_aa: CASTITTGLNQPQHF; cdr3_nt: TGTGCCAGCACCATAACCACAGGGCTCAATCAGCCCCAGCATTTT
v_call: TRBV27; clone_size: few; j_call: TRBJ2-7; d_call: -; cdr3_aa: CASSPRDNSYEQYF; cdr3_nt: TGTGCCAGCAGCCCCCGGGACAACTCCTACGAGCAGTACTTC
v_call: TRBV30; clone_size: -; j_call: TRBJ1-1; d_call: TRBD1; cdr3_aa: CAWSWDRRNTEAFF; cdr3_nt: TGTGCCTGGAGCTGGGACAGGCGGAACACTGAAGCTTTCTTT
v_call: TRBV29-1; clone_size: -; j_call: TRBJ1-2; d_call: -; cdr3_aa: CGGAGNYGYTF; cdr3_nt: TGTGGGGGGGCCGGGAACTATGGCTACACCTTC
v_call: TRBV5-4; clone_size: -; j_call: TRBJ1-6; d_call: TRBD1; cdr3_aa: CASSKPGQANSPLHF; cdr3_nt: TGTGCCAGCAGCAAACCGGGACAGGCCAATTCACCCCTCCACTTT
v_call: TRBV6-4; clone_size: -; j_call: TRBJ2-5; d_call: TRBD2; cdr3_aa: CASSTSGGETQYF; cdr3_nt: TGTGCCAGCAGTACTAGCGGGGGTGAGACCCAGTACTTC
v_call: TRBV19; clone_size: -; j_call: TRBJ2-5; d_call: -; cdr3_aa: CASSSPGQTKETQYF; cdr3_nt: TGTGCCAGTAGTTCTCCGGGACAAACTAAAGAGACCCAGTACTTC
v_call: TRBV28; clone_size: -; j_call: TRBJ1-2; d_call: -; cdr3_aa: CASSSEYRAANYGYTF; cdr3_nt: TGTGCCAGCAGTTCCGAATACAGGGCGGCTAACTATGGCTACACCTTC
v_call: TRBV30; clone_size: -; j_call: TRBJ2-1; d_call: -; cdr3_aa: CAWDQGPYNEQFF; cdr3_nt: TGTGCCTGGGACCAGGGTCCTTACAATGAGCAGTTCTTC
v_call: TRBV19; clone_size: -; j_call: TRBJ1-5; d_call: TRBD1; cdr3_aa: CATLETQGASNQPQHF; cdr3_nt: TGTGCCACTCTGGAAACGCAGGGGGCGAGCAATCAGCCCCAGCATTTT
v_call: TRBV5-6; clone_size: -; j_call: TRBJ2-1; d_call: TRBD1; cdr3_aa: CASSSGGHSYNEQFF; cdr3_nt: TGTGCCAGCAGCTCAGGGGGCCACTCCTACAATGAGCAGTTCTTC
v_call: TRBV6-2/TRBV6-3; clone_size: -; j_call: TRBJ1-2; d_call: TRBD1; cdr3_aa: CASSYRDRVNYGYTF; cdr3_nt: TGTGCCAGCAGTTACCGGGACAGGGTTAACTATGGCTACACCTTC
v_call: TRBV11-2; clone_size: -; j_call: TRBJ1-1; d_call: TRBD1; cdr3_aa: CASSLTGSMNTEAFF; cdr3_nt: TGTGCCAGCAGCTTGACAGGGTCAATGAACACTGAAGCTTTCTTT
v_call: TRBV2; clone_size: once; j_call: TRBJ2-7; d_call: TRBD1; cdr3_aa: CASSVTGSSYEQYF; cdr3_nt: TGTGCCAGCAGTGTGACAGGGAGCTCCTACGAGCAGTACTTC
v_call: TRBV5-4; clone_size: -; j_call: TRBJ2-2; d_call: TRBD2; cdr3_aa: CATNRGTSGSGELFF; cdr3_nt: TGTGCCACCAATAGGGGTACTAGCGGGTCCGGGGAGCTGTTTTTT
v_call: TRBV7-6; clone_size: -; j_call: TRBJ2-2; d_call: TRBD2; cdr3_aa: CASSPSLAGDNTGELFF; cdr3_nt: TGTGCCAGCAGCCCATCACTAGCGGGGGATAACACCGGGGAGCTGTTTTTT
v_call: TRBV6-5; clone_size: -; j_call: TRBJ1-4; d_call: -; cdr3_aa: CASSDLANEKLFF; cdr3_nt: TGTGCCAGCAGCGATTTAGCTAATGAAAAACTGTTTTTT